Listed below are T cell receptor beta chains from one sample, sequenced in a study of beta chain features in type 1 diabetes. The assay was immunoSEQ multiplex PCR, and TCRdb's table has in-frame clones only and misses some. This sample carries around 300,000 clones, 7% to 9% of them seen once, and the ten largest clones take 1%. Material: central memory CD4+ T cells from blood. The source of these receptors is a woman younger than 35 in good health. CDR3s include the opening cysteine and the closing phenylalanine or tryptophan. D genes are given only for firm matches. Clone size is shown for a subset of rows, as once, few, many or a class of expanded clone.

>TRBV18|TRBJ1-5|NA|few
TGTGCCAGCTCACCAGAAGCTGGGGATCAGCCCCAGCATTTT
CASSPEAGDQPQHF
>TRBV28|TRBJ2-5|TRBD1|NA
TGTGCCAGCAGTTTAAGAGGGGGCGGGGAGACCCAGTACTTC
CASSLRGGGETQYF
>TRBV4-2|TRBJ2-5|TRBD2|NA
TGTGCCAGCAGCTTAGTTAGCGGGAGTGAGAGGACCCAGTACTTC
CASSLVSGSERTQYF
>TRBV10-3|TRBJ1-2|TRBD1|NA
TGTGCCATCAGTTCCGAAATTCCGGGACAGCCTTATGGCTACACCTTC
CAISSEIPGQPYGYTF
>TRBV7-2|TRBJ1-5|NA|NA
TGTGCCAGCAGCTTAGTGGGGGGGACCCATAGCAATCAGCCCCAGCATTTT
CASSLVGGTHSNQPQHF
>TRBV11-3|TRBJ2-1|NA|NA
TGTGCCAGCAGCTTAGCCTGGGGGCAGTTCTTC
CASSLAWGQFF
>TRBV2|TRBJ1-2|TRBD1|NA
TGTGCCAGCAGTTCCGGGACAGGGAACTATGGCTACACCTTC
CASSSGTGNYGYTF
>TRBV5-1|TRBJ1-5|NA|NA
TGCGCCAGCAGCTCCGACGTCAATCAGCCCCAGCATTTT
CASSSDVNQPQHF
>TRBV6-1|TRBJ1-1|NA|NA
TGTGCCAGCAGCCATCAGGGTAGGAACACTGAAGCTTTCTTT
CASSHQGRNTEAFF
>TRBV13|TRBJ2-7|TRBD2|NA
TGTGCCAGCAGCTTGGGGACTAGCGGGAGGTACGAGCAGTACTTC
CASSLGTSGRYEQYF
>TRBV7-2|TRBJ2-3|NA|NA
TGTGCCAGCAGCTTAGCCGACAGGCGGAGCCCCACAGATACGCAGTATTTT
CASSLADRRSPTDTQYF
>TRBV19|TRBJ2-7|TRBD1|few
TGTGCCAGTAGTACGAACAGGGGGCGAGGATACGAGCAGTACTTC
CASSTNRGRGYEQYF
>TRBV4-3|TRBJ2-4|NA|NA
TGCGCCAGCAGCCATGTCTCCGGAGGCCTGGGGAGACAGTACTTC
CASSHVSGGLGRQYF
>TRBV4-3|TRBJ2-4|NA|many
TGCGCCAGCAGCCAAGATGGTAGAGGAGGGAACATTCAGTACTTC
CASSQDGRGGNIQYF
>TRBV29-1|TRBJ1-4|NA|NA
TGCAGCGTTTCTGGGGAAGGGGGGCTAGATGAAAAACTGTTTTTT
CSVSGEGGLDEKLFF
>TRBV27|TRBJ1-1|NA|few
TGTGCCAGCAGCGGACACGGGAACACTGAAGCTTTCTTT
CASSGHGNTEAFF
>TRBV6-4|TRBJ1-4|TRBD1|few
TGTGCCAGCGAGGGACAGGCTGCAACTAATGAAAAACTGTTTTTT
CASEGQAATNEKLFF
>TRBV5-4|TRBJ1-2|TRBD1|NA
TGTGCCAGCAGTTCCCGGGACAGCTATAACTATGGCTACACCTTC
CASSSRDSYNYGYTF
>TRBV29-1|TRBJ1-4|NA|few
TGCAGCGTTTTTTCTAATGAAAAACTGTTTTTT
CSVFSNEKLFF
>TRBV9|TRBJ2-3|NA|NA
TGTGCCAGCAGCCTTACCTCGACTAGAGTGGGGACAGATACGCAGTATTTT
CASSLTSTRVGTDTQYF
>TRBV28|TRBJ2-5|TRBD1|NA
TGTGCCATCGTTGACAGGGACCAAGAGACCCAGTACTTC
CAIVDRDQETQYF
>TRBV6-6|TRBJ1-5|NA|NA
TGTGCCAGCAGCCCCGATTTGCACGGTGGCAATCAGCCCCAGCATTTT
CASSPDLHGGNQPQHF
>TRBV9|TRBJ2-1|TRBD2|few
TGTGCCAGCAGCGTAGAAGGGCTAGCGGGAGAGTACAATGAGCAGTTCTTC
CASSVEGLAGEYNEQFF
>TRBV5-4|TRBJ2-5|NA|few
TGTGCCAGCAGCTCTGGGACGACGGGACAAGAGACCCAGTACTTC
CASSSGTTGQETQYF
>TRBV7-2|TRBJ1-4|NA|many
TGTGCCAGCAGCTTGGAGAGGTTAAATGAAAAACTGTTTTTT
CASSLERLNEKLFF
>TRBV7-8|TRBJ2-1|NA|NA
TGTGCCAGCAGCTTCGGACAGCTGAGCTCCTACAATGAGCAGTTCTTC
CASSFGQLSSYNEQFF
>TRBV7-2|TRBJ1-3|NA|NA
TGTGCCAGCAGCTCACGATCTGGAAACACCATATATTTT
CASSSRSGNTIYF
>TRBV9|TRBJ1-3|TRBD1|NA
TGTGCCAGCAGCGTCGAACCAGGGGGAGGAAACACCATATATTTT
CASSVEPGGGNTIYF
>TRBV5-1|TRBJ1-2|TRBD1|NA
TGCGCCAGCAGTTCAGACAGGGACGGAGGCTACACCTTC
CASSSDRDGGYTF
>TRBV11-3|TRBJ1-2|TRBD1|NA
TGTGCCAGCAGCCCAGGACAGGGGGAAAGAAACTATGGCTACACCTTC
CASSPGQGERNYGYTF
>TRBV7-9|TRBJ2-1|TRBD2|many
TGTGCCAGCACCCAAAGGCTAGCGGGAAATGAGCAGTTCTTC
CASTQRLAGNEQFF
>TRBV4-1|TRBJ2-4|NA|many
TGCGCCAGCAGCCAAGAACGAAGAAACATTCAGTACTTC
CASSQERRNIQYF
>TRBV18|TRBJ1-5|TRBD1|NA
TGTGCCAGCTCACGACGCTCTGACCGGGACAGGGACAATCAGCCCCAGCATTTT
CASSRRSDRDRDNQPQHF
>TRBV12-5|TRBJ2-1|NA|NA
TGTGCTAGTGGGGACAGTAACTCCTACAATGAGCAGTTCTTC
CASGDSNSYNEQFF
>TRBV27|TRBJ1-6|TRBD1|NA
TGTGCCAGCATCAGTCTGCGGGACAGCCTTAATTCACCCCTCCACTTT
CASISLRDSLNSPLHF
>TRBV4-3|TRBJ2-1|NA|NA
TGCGCCAGCAGCCAAGAGAGGCCCCGCAATGAGCAGTTCTTC
CASSQERPRNEQFF
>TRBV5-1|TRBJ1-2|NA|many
TGCGCCAGCAGCCAGGGTGGGGGCGAAGCCGGCTACACCTTC
CASSQGGGEAGYTF
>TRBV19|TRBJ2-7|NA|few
TGTGCCAGTAGTATAGATCGGGTTCGCTACGAGCAGTACTTC
CASSIDRVRYEQYF
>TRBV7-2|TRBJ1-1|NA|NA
TGTGCCAGCAAACTTCAGGGGCTTGAGAACACTGAAGCTTTCTTT
CASKLQGLENTEAFF
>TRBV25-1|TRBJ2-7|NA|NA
TGTGCCAGCACCCGGGGCTCAGGCTACGAGCAGTACTTC
CASTRGSGYEQYF
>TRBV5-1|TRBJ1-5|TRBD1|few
TGCGCCAGCAGCTTGGCCGGGACAGGGCTTCAGCCCCAGCATTTT
CASSLAGTGLQPQHF
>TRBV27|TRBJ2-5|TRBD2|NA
TGTGCCAGCAGTTCCCCACTAGCGGGAGTGGAGACCCAGTACTTC
CASSSPLAGVETQYF
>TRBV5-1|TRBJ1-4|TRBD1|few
TGCGCCAGCAGCATCGGACAGGCCGGGATTGAAAAACTGTTTTTT
CASSIGQAGIEKLFF
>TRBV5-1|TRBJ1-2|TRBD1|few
TGCGCCAGCAGCCCGGGGACAGGGGGCTCTGGCTACACCTTC
CASSPGTGGSGYTF
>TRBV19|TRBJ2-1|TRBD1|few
TGTGCCAGTAGTATTTACAGGGGATCCTACAATGAGCAGTTCTTC
CASSIYRGSYNEQFF
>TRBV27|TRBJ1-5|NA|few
TGTGCCAGCAGTTTTAGGAGGAACAATCAGCCCCAGCATTTT
CASSFRRNNQPQHF
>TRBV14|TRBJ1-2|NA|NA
TGTGCCAGCAGCCAAGGACAAAACTATGGCTACACCTTC
CASSQGQNYGYTF
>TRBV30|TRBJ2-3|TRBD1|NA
TGTGCCCGCGACAGGGGGGAGAGCACAGATACGCAGTATTTT
CARDRGESTDTQYF
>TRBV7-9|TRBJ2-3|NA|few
TGTGCCAGCAGCTCCGACAGATCCACAGATACGCAGTATTTT
CASSSDRSTDTQYF
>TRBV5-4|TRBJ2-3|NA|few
TGTGCCAGCAGCTTGGAAGACAGAGATACGCAGTATTTT
CASSLEDRDTQYF
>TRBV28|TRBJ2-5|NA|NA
TGTGCCAGCAGTCAGATCCGGGCCCAAGAGACCCAGTACTTC
CASSQIRAQETQYF
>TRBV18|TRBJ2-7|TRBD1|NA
TGTGCCAGCTCACTCGACAGGGTGAATTCCGAGCAGTACTTC
CASSLDRVNSEQYF
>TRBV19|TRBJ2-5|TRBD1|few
TGTGCCAGTAGTACCGAAAGACAGGGCCAAGAGACCCAGTACTTC
CASSTERQGQETQYF
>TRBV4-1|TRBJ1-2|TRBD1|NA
TGCGCCAGCAGCCAAGAGGGATCGACAGGGGGAGGAAAAGGCTACACCTTC
CASSQEGSTGGGKGYTF
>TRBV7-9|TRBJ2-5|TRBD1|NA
TGTGCCAGCAGTTACGGGACAGGGTTCGAGACCCAGTACTTC
CASSYGTGFETQYF
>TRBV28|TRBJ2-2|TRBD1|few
TGTGCCAGCAGACCTCACGGGACAGGGTACACCGGGGAGCTGTTTTTT
CASRPHGTGYTGELFF
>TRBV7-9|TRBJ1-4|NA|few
TGTGCCAGCAGCTTGGGTATTACTAATGAAAAACTGTTTTTT
CASSLGITNEKLFF